These T cell receptor beta chains were read from a single sample in a study of OX40 agonist ivuxolimab in advanced cancers. Produced via immunoSEQ multiplex PCR; TCRdb's table is partial and in-frame only. The table records approximately 80,000 clones, more than 90% of them present only once. Specimen: CD4+ or CD8+ T cells sorted from blood, collected in a trial of the OX40 agonist ivuxolimab. The receptors stem from an adult with an advanced solid tumor such as melanoma, head and neck, liver or kidney cancer. CDR3s include the opening cysteine and the closing phenylalanine or tryptophan. A D gene is named only where the DNA matches it firmly. Part of the rows lack a size; the others show once, few, many or a class for expanded clones.

D gene: .; clone size: .; J gene: TRBJ1-6; V gene: TRBV10-3; CDR3 DNA: TGTGCCATCAGGGGGATTCTTAGTAATTCACCCCTCCACTTT; CDR3 protein: CAIRGILSNSPLHF
D gene: .; clone size: .; J gene: TRBJ2-7; V gene: TRBV12-5; CDR3 DNA: TGTGCTAGTGGTTTGATGACACAGGGAGGCGAGCAGTACTTC; CDR3 protein: CASGLMTQGGEQYF
D gene: .; clone size: .; J gene: TRBJ1-5; V gene: TRBV28; CDR3 DNA: TGTGCCAGCAGGTCAAATCAGCCCCAGCATTTT; CDR3 protein: CASRSNQPQHF
D gene: TRBD1; clone size: .; J gene: TRBJ1-1; V gene: TRBV5-1; CDR3 DNA: TGCGCCAGCAGCCGGGACAGGGAAATGAACACTGAAGCTTTCTTT; CDR3 protein: CASSRDREMNTEAFF
D gene: .; clone size: .; J gene: TRBJ2-5; V gene: TRBV25-1; CDR3 DNA: TGTGCCAGCACCCTCAAGAGGGGGTCAGAAAATCAAGAGACCCAGTACTTC; CDR3 protein: CASTLKRGSENQETQYF
D gene: .; clone size: .; J gene: TRBJ1-5; V gene: TRBV28; CDR3 DNA: TGTGCCAGCAGTTTAGACGTCCAGCCCCAGCATTTT; CDR3 protein: CASSLDVQPQHF
D gene: TRBD2; clone size: once; J gene: TRBJ2-7; V gene: TRBV27; CDR3 DNA: TGTGCCAGCAGACTAGCGGGAGTCTACGAGCAGTACTTC; CDR3 protein: CASRLAGVYEQYF
D gene: TRBD1; clone size: .; J gene: TRBJ1-2; V gene: TRBV19; CDR3 DNA: TGTGCCACCTCAGACAGGGCTAACTATGGCTACACCTTC; CDR3 protein: CATSDRANYGYTF
D gene: .; clone size: .; J gene: TRBJ2-7; V gene: TRBV6-1; CDR3 DNA: TGTGCCACAAGAAGTTGGTCGGGCGAGCAGTACTTC; CDR3 protein: CATRSWSGEQYF
D gene: TRBD1; clone size: .; J gene: TRBJ2-7; V gene: TRBV4-2; CDR3 DNA: TGTGCCAGCAGCCGGGACAGGGGTCCCTACGAGCAGTACTTC; CDR3 protein: CASSRDRGPYEQYF
D gene: .; clone size: .; J gene: TRBJ2-3; V gene: TRBV28; CDR3 DNA: TGTGCCAGCAATTCAGGGAGGTCGGGAGATACGCAGTATTTT; CDR3 protein: CASNSGRSGDTQYF
D gene: TRBD2; clone size: .; J gene: TRBJ2-7; V gene: TRBV27; CDR3 DNA: TGTGCCAGCAGTCAACGGGGAGGGGAGCAGTACTTC; CDR3 protein: CASSQRGGEQYF
D gene: .; clone size: .; J gene: TRBJ1-1; V gene: TRBV6-5; CDR3 DNA: TGTGCCAGCACCCTGGACGGAATGAACACTGAAGCTTTCTTT; CDR3 protein: CASTLDGMNTEAFF
D gene: TRBD2; clone size: .; J gene: TRBJ2-3; V gene: TRBV11-1; CDR3 DNA: TGTGCCAGCAGCCCCCTAGCGGGGGTGCGCACAGATACGCAGTATTTT; CDR3 protein: CASSPLAGVRTDTQYF
D gene: TRBD2; clone size: .; J gene: TRBJ2-1; V gene: TRBV5-1; CDR3 DNA: TGCGCCAGCAGCTTGGAGGCGCTAGCGGGGTCCTACAATGAGCAGTTCTTC; CDR3 protein: CASSLEALAGSYNEQFF
D gene: .; clone size: .; J gene: TRBJ2-7; V gene: TRBV5-1; CDR3 DNA: TGCGCCAGCAGCTGGGAACTGGGATCCTACGAGCAGTACTTC; CDR3 protein: CASSWELGSYEQYF
D gene: .; clone size: once; J gene: TRBJ1-4; V gene: TRBV11-2; CDR3 DNA: TGTGCCAGCAGCGCACATGGGACTAATGAAAAACTGTTTTTT; CDR3 protein: CASSAHGTNEKLFF
D gene: TRBD2; clone size: .; J gene: TRBJ2-2; V gene: TRBV7-2; CDR3 DNA: TGTGCCAGCAGCTTAGCAGGACTAGCGGTGAACACCGGGGAGCTGTTTTTT; CDR3 protein: CASSLAGLAVNTGELFF
D gene: .; clone size: .; J gene: TRBJ2-6; V gene: TRBV30; CDR3 DNA: TGTGCCTGGAGTGTAAGTCCTGGGGCCAACGTCCTGACTTTC; CDR3 protein: CAWSVSPGANVLTF
D gene: .; clone size: .; J gene: TRBJ1-1; V gene: TRBV30; CDR3 DNA: TGTGCCTGGGGACAAAGTAAAGCTTTCTTT; CDR3 protein: CAWGQSKAFF
D gene: .; clone size: .; J gene: TRBJ2-7; V gene: TRBV11-3; CDR3 DNA: TGTGCCAGCAGCCCAGAGACAGGTAATTGGCAGTACTTC; CDR3 protein: CASSPETGNWQYF
D gene: .; clone size: .; J gene: TRBJ1-4; V gene: TRBV10-2; CDR3 DNA: TGCGCCAGCAGTGAGCAATGGGGGGGGGATAATGAAAAACTGTTTTTT; CDR3 protein: CASSEQWGGDNEKLFF
D gene: .; clone size: .; J gene: TRBJ2-1; V gene: TRBV6-6; CDR3 DNA: TGTGCCAGCAGTACCCCGGTTGGCTCCTACAATGAGCAGTTCTTC; CDR3 protein: CASSTPVGSYNEQFF
D gene: .; clone size: .; J gene: TRBJ2-5; V gene: TRBV27; CDR3 DNA: TGTGCCAGCAGTTTTGGGGTCTTACAGTACTTC; CDR3 protein: CASSFGVLQYF
D gene: .; clone size: once; J gene: TRBJ1-5; V gene: TRBV6-5; CDR3 DNA: TGTGCCAGCAGTATTGGGGGGTCGAGCAATCAGCCCCAGCATTTT; CDR3 protein: CASSIGGSSNQPQHF
D gene: .; clone size: .; J gene: TRBJ2-1; V gene: TRBV10-2; CDR3 DNA: TGCGCCAGCAGTGAAGGGGGCAATGAGCAGTTCTTC; CDR3 protein: CASSEGGNEQFF
D gene: .; clone size: once; J gene: TRBJ1-4; V gene: TRBV10-3; CDR3 DNA: TGTGCCATCAGTGCCTTTAATGAAAAACTGTTTTTT; CDR3 protein: CAISAFNEKLFF
D gene: .; clone size: .; J gene: TRBJ2-6; V gene: TRBV5-1; CDR3 DNA: TGCGCCAGCAGCTTGGTGGCAGCGGTCCCGCTTGGGGCCAACGTCCTGACTTTC; CDR3 protein: CASSLVAAVPLGANVLTF
D gene: TRBD2; clone size: .; J gene: TRBJ2-7; V gene: TRBV5-1; CDR3 DNA: TGCGCCAGCAGGGGACTAGCGGGAGTTGGCGAGCAGTACTTC; CDR3 protein: CASRGLAGVGEQYF